The 14 T cell receptor beta chains given below trace back to one sample, sequenced in a study of cytomegalovirus exposure and HLA in healthy donors. The PCR contained 60 Vbeta and 13 Jbeta primers. Only in-frame clones appear in the TCRdb table, and some are missing; sequencing was by immunoSEQ multiplex PCR. The table includes 100,000 to 150,000 clones, around 77% detected once. The sequenced material came from PBMCs. Source of these receptors: a male donor in good health and CMV-seropositive.

CDR3 sequence reads: CASSPYRTSGSKYNEQFF. The CDR3 nucleotides are TGTGCCAGCAGCCCCTACCGGACTAGCGGGAGTAAGTACAATGAGCAGTTCTTC. The V gene is TRBV7-2, the J gene TRBJ2-1; TRBD2 matches 13 bases. V shed 5 bases, J shed 4 bases, and the junction held 11 bases outside the gene matches. The germline CDR1 and CDR2 sequences are SGHTA and FQGNSA. This CDR3 spans 18 amino acids.

This clone was observed a few times. Here the CDR3 DNA reads TGTGCCAGCAGCACAGGTCCCACTGAAGCTTTCTTT. It translates to CASSTGPTEAFF. This sequence joins TRBV27 and TRBJ1-1; weak D call: TRBD1 (5 bases). V lost 6 bases and J 4 bases, leaving 9 bases between the germline ends. This CDR3 has 12 residues. Germline V gene lookup returns CDR1 MNHEY and CDR2 SMNVEV (reference sequence).

This chain connects TRBV18 to TRBJ2-7; D is undetermined. V was shortened by 6 bases and J by 2 bases, with 14 bases between the two germline ends. There are 14 residues in the CDR3. The germline V gene has CDR1 KGHSH and CDR2 LQKENI. The DNA for the CDR3 is TGTGCCAGCTCCCTTCAACAAGAAGCCTACGAGCAGTACTTC. Encoded protein: CASSLQQEAYEQYF.

This clone came up once. The chain has TRBV9 and TRBJ2-7, with D possibly being TRBD1 (6 bases). In germline, CDR1 is SGDLS, CDR2 YYNGEE. The CDR3 spans 14 residues. With 2 bases removed from V and 0 bases from J, the gap between germline ends came to 9 bases. The CDR3 sequence is CASSVGHASYEQYF. The CDR3 DNA is TGTGCCAGCAGCGTGGGACATGCCTCCTACGAGCAGTACTTC.

The V gene is TRBV2, the J gene TRBJ1-2; perhaps TRBD1 as D (5 bases). CDR1 is SNHLY, CDR2 FYNNEI, per germline. The CDR3 consists of 15 residues. Trimming took 6 bases from V and 5 from J, leaving 19 bases between them. The CDR3 region is CASSETQGPPYGYTF. CDR3 nucleotide sequence: TGTGCCAGCAGCGAGACCCAGGGCCCCCCTTATGGCTACACCTTC.

The V call is TRBV23-1, the J call TRBJ1-2, with 9 bases lining up with TRBD1. TRBV23-1 is known as an ORF, though its function is uncertain. V was pared by 8 bases and J by 8 bases, with 12 bases of the junction left unmatched. This CDR3 contains 14 residues. The CDR3 sequence: CASDQTGGARGYTF. The CDR3 DNA reads as TGCGCCAGCGACCAGACAGGGGGGGCTCGAGGCTACACCTTC.

The chain combines TRBV9 with TRBJ2-3; D uncertain. The V end lost 4 bases, the J end lost 0 bases, and 6 bases lay between the germline ends. The germline V gene encodes CDR1 SGDLS and CDR2 YYNGEE. The CDR3 length is 13 residues. CDR3 nucleotides: TGTGCCAGCAGCCCTATTAGCACAGATACGCAGTATTTT. This gives the protein CASSPISTDTQYF.

This chain links TRBV25-1 with TRBJ1-2; D might be TRBD1 (5 bases). Trimming cost V 4 bases and J 7 bases, with 13 bases left between them. Germline V gene lookup returns CDR1 MGHDK and CDR2 SYGVNS. The length of the CDR3 is 13 residues. The CDR3 DNA follows: TGTGCCAGCAGTGGGGGGGGAGGAGGTGGCTACACCTTC. Translation: CASSGGGGGGYTF.

The V call is TRBV19, the J call TRBJ2-7; TRBD1 agrees at 11 bases. Germline CDR1 LNHDA, CDR2 SQIVND (reference sequence). The CDR3 contains 15 residues. V was pared by 5 bases and J by 2 bases, with 5 bases of the junction left unmatched. CDR3 in DNA: TGTGCCAGTAGTGGACCGGGACAGGGGGCCTACGAGCAGTACTTC. It specifies CASSGPGQGAYEQYF.

This clone came up once. The rearrangement links TRBV18 to TRBJ2-1; tentative D call: TRBD1 (5 bases). V was shortened by 0 bases and J by 7 bases, with 10 bases between the two germline ends. Germline CDR1 and CDR2: KGHSH and LQKENI. CDR3 size: 14 residues. This chain's CDR3 is CASSPPQQGNEQFF. The DNA for the CDR3 is TGTGCCAGCTCACCACCTCAGCAGGGAAATGAGCAGTTCTTC.

This sequence joins TRBV29-1 and TRBJ2-1; 10 bases line up with TRBD2. Trimming removed 1 base from V and 4 bases from J; junction bases left unmatched: 1. Germline-derived CDR1 and CDR2 are SQVTM and ANQGSEA. The CDR3 has 14 residues. The CDR3 protein is CSVEGTSGYNEQFF. The CDR3 DNA follows: TGCAGCGTTGAAGGGACTAGCGGTTACAATGAGCAGTTCTTC.

The genes are TRBV27 and TRBJ2-1, with 7 bases fitting TRBD1. Germline CDR1 and CDR2: MNHEY and SMNVEV (reference sequence). V was clipped by 5 bases and J by 4 bases; unmatched bases: 2. This CDR3 region has 13 residues. CDR3 region: CASSATGYNEQFF. DNA for the CDR3: TGTGCCAGCAGTGCGACAGGGTACAATGAGCAGTTCTTC.

This chain connects TRBV18 to TRBJ1-3; no reliable D call. V was cut by 3 bases and J by 0 bases, with 9 bases left in between. Per the germline V gene, CDR1 is KGHSH and CDR2 is LQKENI. The CDR3 consists of 15 residues. This CDR3 reads CASSPGRDSGNTIYF. The CDR3 DNA reads as TGTGCCAGCTCACCGGGGAGGGACTCTGGAAACACCATATATTTT.

The rearrangement uses TRBV5-6 and TRBJ1-2; 11 bases are shared with TRBD1. Looked up from germline, CDR1 is SGHDT and CDR2 is YYEEEE. The CDR3 runs 16 residues. Germline trimming cut 1 base from V and 1 base from J; bases unmatched to any gene: 3. CDR3 region: CASSLSGTGGNYGYTF. The CDR3, as DNA: TGTGCCAGCAGCTTGAGTGGGACAGGGGGTAACTATGGCTACACCTTC.